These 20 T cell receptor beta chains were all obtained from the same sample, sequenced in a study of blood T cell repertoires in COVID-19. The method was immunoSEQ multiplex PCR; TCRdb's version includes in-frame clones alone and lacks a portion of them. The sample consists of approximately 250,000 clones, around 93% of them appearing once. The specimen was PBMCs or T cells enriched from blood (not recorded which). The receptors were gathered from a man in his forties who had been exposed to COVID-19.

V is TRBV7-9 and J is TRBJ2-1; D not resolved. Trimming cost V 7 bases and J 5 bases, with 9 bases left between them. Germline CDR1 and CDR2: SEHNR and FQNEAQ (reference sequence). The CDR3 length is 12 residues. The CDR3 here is CASTTENNEQFF. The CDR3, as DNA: TGTGCCAGCACCACCGAGAACAATGAGCAGTTCTTC.

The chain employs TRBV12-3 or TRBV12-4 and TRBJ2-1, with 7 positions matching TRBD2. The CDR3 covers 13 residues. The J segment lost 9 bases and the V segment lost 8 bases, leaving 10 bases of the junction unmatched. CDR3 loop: CASCASREFEQFF. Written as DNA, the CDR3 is TGTGCCAGCTGTGCCTCGCGGGAGTTTGAGCAGTTCTTC.

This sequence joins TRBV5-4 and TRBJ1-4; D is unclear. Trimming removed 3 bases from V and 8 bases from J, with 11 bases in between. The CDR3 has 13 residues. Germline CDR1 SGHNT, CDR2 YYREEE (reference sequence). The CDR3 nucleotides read TGTGCCAGCAGCTCCAATGTTGAGGAAAAACTGTTTTTT. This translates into CASSSNVEEKLFF.

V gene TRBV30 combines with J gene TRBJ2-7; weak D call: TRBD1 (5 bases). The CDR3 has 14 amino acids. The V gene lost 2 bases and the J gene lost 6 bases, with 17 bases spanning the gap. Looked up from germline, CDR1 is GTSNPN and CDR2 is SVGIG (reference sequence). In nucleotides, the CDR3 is TGTGCCTGGAGTTATCGGCAGGGAAGGAGCGAGCAGTACTTC. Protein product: CAWSYRQGRSEQYF.

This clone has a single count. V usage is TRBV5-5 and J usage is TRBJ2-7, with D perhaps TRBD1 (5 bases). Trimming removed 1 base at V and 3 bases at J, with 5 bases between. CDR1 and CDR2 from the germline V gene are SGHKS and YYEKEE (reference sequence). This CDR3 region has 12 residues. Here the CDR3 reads CASSLTGYEQYF. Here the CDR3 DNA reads TGTGCCAGCAGCTTGACAGGCTACGAGCAGTACTTC.

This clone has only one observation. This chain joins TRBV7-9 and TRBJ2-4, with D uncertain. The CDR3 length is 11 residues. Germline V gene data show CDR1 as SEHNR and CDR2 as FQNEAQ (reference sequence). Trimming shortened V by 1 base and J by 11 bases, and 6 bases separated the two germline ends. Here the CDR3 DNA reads TGTGCCAGCAGCTTAGAGGCGGTTCAGTACTTC. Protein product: CASSLEAVQYF.

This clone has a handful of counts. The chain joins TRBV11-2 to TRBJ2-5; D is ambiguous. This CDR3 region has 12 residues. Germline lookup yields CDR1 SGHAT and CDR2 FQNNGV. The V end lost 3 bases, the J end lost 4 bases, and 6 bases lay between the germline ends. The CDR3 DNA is TGTGCCAGCAGCTTTGCCGGAGAGACCCAGTACTTC. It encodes CASSFAGETQYF.

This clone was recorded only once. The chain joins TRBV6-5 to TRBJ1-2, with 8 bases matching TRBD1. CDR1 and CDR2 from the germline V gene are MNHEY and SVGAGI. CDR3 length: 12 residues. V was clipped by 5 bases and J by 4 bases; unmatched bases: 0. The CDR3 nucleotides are TGTGCCAGCAGTCAGGGGGCCTATGGCTACACCTTC. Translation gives CASSQGAYGYTF.

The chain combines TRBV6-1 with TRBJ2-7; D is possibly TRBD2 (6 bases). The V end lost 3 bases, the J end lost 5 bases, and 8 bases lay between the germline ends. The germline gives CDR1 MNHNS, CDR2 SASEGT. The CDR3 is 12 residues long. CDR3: CASSDLANEQYF. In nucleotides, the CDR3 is TGTGCCAGCAGTGATCTAGCGAACGAGCAGTACTTC.

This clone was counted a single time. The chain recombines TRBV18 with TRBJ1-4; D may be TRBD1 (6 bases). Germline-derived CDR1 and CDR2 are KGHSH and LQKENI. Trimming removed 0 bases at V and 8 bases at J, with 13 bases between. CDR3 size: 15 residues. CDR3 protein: CASSPPAERGEKLFF. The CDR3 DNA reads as TGTGCCAGCTCACCACCGGCGGAGAGGGGGGAAAAACTGTTTTTT. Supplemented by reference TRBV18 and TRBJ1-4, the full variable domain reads NAGVMQNPRHLVRRRGQEARLRCSPMKGHSHVYWYRQLPEEGLKFMVYLQKENIIDESGMPKERFSAEFPKEGPSILRIQQVVRGDSAAYFCASSPPAERGEKLFFGSGTQLSVL.

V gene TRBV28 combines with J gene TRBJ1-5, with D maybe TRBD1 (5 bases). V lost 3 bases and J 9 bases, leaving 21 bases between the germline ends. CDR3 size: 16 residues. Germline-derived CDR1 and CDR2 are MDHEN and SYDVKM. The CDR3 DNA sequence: TGTGCCAGCAGTTTGGGCAGGGCTAATCCTTTGTGGCCCCAGCATTTT. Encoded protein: CASSLGRANPLWPQHF.

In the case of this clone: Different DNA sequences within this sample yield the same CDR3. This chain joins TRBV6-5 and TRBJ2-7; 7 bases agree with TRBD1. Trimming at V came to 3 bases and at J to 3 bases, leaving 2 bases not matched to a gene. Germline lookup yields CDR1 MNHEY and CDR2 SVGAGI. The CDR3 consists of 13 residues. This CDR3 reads CASSYRQGYEQYF. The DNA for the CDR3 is TGTGCCAGCAGTTATAGACAGGGCTACGAGCAGTACTTC.

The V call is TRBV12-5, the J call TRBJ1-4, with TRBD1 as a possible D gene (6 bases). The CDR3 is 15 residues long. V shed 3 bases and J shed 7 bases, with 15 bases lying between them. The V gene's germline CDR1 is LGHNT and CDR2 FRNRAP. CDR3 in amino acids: CASGFSDSLVEKLFF. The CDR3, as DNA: TGTGCTAGTGGTTTCTCGGACAGCCTGGTTGAAAAACTGTTTTTT.

CDR3 in DNA: TGTGCCAGCAGTACTACGCGGGACGCATCCACAGATACGCAGTATTTT. Amino acid sequence: CASSTTRDASTDTQYF. J is TRBJ2-3 and V is TRBV28, with D possibly TRBD2 on 6 matching bases. CDR3 length: 16 residues. Germline assignment: CDR1 MDHEN and CDR2 SYDVKM. V was cut by 5 bases and J by 2 bases, with 17 bases left in between.

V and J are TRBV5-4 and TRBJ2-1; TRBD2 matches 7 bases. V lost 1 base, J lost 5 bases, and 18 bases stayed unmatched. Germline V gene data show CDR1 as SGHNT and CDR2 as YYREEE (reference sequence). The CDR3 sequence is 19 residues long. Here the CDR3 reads CASSLMTSWEERQNNEQFF. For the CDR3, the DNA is TGTGCCAGCAGCTTGATGACTAGCTGGGAGGAGAGGCAAAACAATGAGCAGTTCTTC. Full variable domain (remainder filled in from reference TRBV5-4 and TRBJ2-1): ETGVTQSPTHLIKTRGQQVTLRCSSQSGHNTVSWYQQALGQGPQFIFQYYREEENGRGNFPPRFSGLQFPNYSSELNVNALELDDSALYLCASSLMTSWEERQNNEQFFGPGTRLTVL.

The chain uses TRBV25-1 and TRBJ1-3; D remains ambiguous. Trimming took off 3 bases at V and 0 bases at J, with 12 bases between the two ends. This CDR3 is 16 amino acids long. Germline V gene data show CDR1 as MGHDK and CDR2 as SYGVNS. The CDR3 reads CASSDQGATSGNTIYF. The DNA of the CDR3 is TGTGCCAGCAGTGATCAAGGAGCGACCTCTGGAAACACCATATATTTT.

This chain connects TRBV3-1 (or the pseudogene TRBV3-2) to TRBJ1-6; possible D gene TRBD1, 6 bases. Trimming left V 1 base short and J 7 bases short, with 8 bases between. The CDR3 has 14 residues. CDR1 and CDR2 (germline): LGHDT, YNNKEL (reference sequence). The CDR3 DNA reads TGTGCCAGCAGCCAAGTAACAGGGAATTCACCCCTCCACTTT. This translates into CASSQVTGNSPLHF.

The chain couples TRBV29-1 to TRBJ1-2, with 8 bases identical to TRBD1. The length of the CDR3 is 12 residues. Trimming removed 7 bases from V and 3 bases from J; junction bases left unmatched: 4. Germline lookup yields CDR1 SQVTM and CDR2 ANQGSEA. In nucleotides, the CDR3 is TGCAGCGCATCAGGGGGCGACTATGGCTACACCTTC. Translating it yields CSASGGDYGYTF.

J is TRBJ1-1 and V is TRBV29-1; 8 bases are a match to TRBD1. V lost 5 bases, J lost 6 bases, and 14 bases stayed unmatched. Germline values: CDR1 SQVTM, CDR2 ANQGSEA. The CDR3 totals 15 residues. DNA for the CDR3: TGCAGCGTTAAACCAGGGCAGGGGGCGCGCTCTGAAGCTTTCTTT. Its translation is CSVKPGQGARSEAFF.

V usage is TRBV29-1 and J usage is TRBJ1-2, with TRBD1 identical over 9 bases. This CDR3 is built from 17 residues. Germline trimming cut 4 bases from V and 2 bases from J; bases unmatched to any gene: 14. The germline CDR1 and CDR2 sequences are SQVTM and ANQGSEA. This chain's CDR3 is CSVGPLPTGGENYGYTF. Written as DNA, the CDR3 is TGCAGCGTTGGTCCTCTACCGACAGGGGGGGAGAACTATGGCTACACCTTC.